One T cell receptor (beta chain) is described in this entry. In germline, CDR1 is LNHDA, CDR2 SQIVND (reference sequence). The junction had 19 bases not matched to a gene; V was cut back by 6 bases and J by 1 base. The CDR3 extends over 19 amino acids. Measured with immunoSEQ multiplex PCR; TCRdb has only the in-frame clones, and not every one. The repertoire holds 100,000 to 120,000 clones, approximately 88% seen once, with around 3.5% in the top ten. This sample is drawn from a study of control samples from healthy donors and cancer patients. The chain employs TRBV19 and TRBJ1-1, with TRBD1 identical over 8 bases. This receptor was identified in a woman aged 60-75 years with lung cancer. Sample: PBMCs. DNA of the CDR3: TGTGCCAGTAGGGACCACCACCCAGGACAGGGAAGGTGGAACACTGAAGCTTTCTTT. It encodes CASRDHHPGQGRWNTEAFF.